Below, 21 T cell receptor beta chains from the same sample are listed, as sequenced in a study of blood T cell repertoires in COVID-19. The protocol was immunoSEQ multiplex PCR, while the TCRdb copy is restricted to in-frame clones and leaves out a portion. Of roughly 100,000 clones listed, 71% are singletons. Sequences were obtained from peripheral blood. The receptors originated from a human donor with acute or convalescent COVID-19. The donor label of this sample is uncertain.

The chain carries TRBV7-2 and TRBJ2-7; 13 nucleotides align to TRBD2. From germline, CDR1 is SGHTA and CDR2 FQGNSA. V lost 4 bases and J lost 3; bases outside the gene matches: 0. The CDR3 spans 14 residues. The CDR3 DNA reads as TGTGCCAGCAGCTGGACTAGCGGGGGCTACGAGCAGTACTTC. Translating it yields CASSWTSGGYEQYF.

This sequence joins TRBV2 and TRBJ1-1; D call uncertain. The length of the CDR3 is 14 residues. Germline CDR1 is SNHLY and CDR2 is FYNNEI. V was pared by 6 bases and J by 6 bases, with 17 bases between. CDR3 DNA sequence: TGTGCCAGCAGACCACTTCCGCCCGGGGCTGAAGCTTTCTTT. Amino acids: CASRPLPPGAEAFF.

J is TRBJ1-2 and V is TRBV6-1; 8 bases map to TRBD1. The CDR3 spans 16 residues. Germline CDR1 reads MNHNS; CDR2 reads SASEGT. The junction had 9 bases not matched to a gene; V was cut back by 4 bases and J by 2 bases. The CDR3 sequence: CASSGSLGTGNYGYTF. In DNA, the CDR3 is TGTGCCAGCAGTGGTTCCCTAGGGACAGGCAACTATGGCTACACCTTC.

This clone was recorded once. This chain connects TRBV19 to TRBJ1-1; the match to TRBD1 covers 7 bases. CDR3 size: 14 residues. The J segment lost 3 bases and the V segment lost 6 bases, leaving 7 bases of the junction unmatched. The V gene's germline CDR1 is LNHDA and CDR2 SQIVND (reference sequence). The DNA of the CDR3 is TGTGCCAGTAGAATCGACAGGGTGGACACTGAAGCTTTCTTT. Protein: CASRIDRVDTEAFF. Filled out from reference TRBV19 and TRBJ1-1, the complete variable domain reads DGGITQSPKYLFRKEGQNVTLSCEQNLNHDAMYWYRQDPGQGLRLIYYSQIVNDFQKGDIAEGYSVSREKKESFPLTVTSAQKNPTAFYLCASRIDRVDTEAFFGQGTRLTVV.

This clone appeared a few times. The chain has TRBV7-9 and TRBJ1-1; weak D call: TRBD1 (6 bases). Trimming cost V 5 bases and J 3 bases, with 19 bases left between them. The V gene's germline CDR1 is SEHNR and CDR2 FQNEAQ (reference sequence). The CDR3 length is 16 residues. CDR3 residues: CASSHQTGGGYTEAFF. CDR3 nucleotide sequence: TGTGCCAGCAGCCATCAGACAGGCGGGGGGTACACTGAAGCTTTCTTT. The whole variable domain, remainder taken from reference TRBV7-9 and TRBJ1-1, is DTGVSQNPRHKITKRGQNVTFRCDPISEHNRLYWYRQTLGQGPEFLTYFQNEAQLEKSRLLSDRFSAERPKGSFSTLEIQRTEQGDSAMYLCASSHQTGGGYTEAFFGQGTRLTVV.

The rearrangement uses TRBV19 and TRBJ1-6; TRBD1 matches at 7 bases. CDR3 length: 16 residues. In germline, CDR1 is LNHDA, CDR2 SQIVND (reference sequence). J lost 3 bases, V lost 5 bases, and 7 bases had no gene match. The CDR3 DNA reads TGTGCCAGTAGTCCCGGGACAGAGAACTATAATTCACCCCTCCACTTT. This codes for CASSPGTENYNSPLHF.

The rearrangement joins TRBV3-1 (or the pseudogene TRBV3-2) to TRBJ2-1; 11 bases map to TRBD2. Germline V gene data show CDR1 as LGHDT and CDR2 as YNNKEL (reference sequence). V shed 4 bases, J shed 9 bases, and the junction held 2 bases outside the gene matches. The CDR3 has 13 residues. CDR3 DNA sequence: TGTGCCAGCAGCCTAGCGGGGGGGCCTGAGCAGTTCTTC. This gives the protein CASSLAGGPEQFF.

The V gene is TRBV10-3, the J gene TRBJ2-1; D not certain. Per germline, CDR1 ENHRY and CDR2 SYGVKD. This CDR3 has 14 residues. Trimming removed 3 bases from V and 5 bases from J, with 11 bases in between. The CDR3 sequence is CAISDPDWHNEQFF. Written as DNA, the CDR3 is TGTGCCATCAGTGACCCCGACTGGCACAATGAGCAGTTCTTC.

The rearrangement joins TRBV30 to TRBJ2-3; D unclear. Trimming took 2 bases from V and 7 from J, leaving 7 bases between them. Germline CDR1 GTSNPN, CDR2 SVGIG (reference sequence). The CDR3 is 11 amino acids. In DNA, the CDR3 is TGTGCCTGGAGTCCAGAAAATACGCAGTATTTT. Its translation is CAWSPENTQYF.

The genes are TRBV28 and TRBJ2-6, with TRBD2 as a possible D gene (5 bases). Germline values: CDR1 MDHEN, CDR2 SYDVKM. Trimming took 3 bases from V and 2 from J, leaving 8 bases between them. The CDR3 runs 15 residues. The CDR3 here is CASSFREPGANVLTF. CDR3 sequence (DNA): TGTGCCAGCAGTTTTAGGGAGCCTGGGGCCAACGTCCTGACTTTC.

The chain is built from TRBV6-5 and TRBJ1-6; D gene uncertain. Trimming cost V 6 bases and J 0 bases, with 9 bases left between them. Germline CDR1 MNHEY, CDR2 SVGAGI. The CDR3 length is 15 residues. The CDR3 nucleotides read TGTGCCAGCAGGATGGGGAGCTCCTATAATTCACCCCTCCACTTT. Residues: CASRMGSSYNSPLHF.

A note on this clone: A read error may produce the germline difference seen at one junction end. The CDR3 nucleotides are TGTGCCAGCACCTTGGATGTGGGCGGGGGGAGCAATGAGCAGTTCTTC. This sequence encodes CASTLDVGGGSNEQFF. The chain uses TRBV5-5 and TRBJ2-1; TRBD2 matches 8 bases. CDR1 is SGHKS and CDR2 is YYEKEE in the germline V gene (reference sequence). This CDR3 has 16 residues.

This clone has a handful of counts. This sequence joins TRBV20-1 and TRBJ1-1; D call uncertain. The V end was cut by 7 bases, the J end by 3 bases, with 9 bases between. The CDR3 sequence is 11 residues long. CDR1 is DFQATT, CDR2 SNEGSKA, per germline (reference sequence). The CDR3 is CSGLEDTEAFF. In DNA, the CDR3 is TGCAGTGGACTCGAGGACACTGAAGCTTTCTTT.

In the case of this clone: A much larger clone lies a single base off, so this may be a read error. The CDR3 here is CASRRGFGNTEAFF. For the CDR3, the DNA is TGTGCCAGCAGGAGGGGGTTTGGGAACACTGAAGCTTTCTTT. This chain uses TRBV6-6 with TRBJ1-1; tentative D call: TRBD1 (6 bases). This CDR3 region has 14 residues. V was clipped by 6 bases and J by 1 base, with 12 bases between them. Germline CDR1 is MNHNY and CDR2 is SVGAGI (reference sequence).

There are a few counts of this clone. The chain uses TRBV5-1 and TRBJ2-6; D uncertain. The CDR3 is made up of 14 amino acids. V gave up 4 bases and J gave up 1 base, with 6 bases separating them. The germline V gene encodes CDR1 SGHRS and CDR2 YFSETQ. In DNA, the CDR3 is TGCGCCAGCAGCCCCCCGTCTGGGGCCAACGTCCTGACTTTC. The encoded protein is CASSPPSGANVLTF. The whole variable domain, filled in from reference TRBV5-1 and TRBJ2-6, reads KAGVTQTPRYLIKTRGQQVTLSCSPISGHRSVSWYQQTPGQGLQFLFEYFSETQRNKGNFPGRFSGRQFSNSRSEMNVSTLELGDSALYLCASSPPSGANVLTFGAGSRLTVL.

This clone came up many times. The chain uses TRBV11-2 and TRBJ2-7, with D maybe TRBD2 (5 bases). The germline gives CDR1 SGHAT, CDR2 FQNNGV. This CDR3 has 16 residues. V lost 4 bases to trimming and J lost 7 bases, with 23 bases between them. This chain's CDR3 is CASSSLGGPFLGEQYF. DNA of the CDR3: TGTGCCAGCAGCTCTTTGGGCGGGCCTTTTTTAGGGGAGCAGTACTTC.

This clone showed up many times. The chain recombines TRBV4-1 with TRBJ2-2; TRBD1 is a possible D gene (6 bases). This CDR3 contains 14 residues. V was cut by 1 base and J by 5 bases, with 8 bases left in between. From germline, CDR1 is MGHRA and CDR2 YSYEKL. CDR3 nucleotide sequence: TGCGCCAGCAGCCAAGGCACAGGGACCGGGGAGCTGTTTTTT. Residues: CASSQGTGTGELFF.

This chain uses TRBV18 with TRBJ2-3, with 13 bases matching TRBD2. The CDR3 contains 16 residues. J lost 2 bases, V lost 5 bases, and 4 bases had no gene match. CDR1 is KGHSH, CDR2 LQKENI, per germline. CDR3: CASSTSGGAATDTQYF. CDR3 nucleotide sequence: TGTGCCAGCTCAACTAGCGGGGGGGCTGCCACAGATACGCAGTATTTT.

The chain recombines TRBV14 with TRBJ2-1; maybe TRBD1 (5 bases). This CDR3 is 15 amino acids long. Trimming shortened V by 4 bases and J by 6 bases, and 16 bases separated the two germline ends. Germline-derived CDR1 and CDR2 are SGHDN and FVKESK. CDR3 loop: CASSPITTVGNEQFF. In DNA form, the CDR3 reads TGTGCCAGCAGCCCAATAACGACAGTGGGCAATGAGCAGTTCTTC. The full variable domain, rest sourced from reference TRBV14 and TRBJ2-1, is EAGVTQFPSHSVIEKGQTVTLRCDPISGHDNLYWYRRVMGKEIKFLLHFVKESKQDESGMPNNRFLAERTGGTYSTLKVQPAELEDSGVYFCASSPITTVGNEQFFGPGTRLTVL.

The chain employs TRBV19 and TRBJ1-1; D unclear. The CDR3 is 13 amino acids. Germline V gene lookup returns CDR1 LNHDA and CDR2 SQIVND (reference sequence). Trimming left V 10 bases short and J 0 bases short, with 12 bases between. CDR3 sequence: CAIRSTMNTEAFF. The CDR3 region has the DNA TGTGCCATCAGGTCGACGATGAACACTGAAGCTTTCTTT.

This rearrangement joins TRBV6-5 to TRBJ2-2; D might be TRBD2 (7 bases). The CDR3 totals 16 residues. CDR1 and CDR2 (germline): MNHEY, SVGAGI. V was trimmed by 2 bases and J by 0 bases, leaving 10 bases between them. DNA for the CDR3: TGTGCCAGCAGTTACGCGGGGGCCGCGAACACCGGGGAGCTGTTTTTT. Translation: CASSYAGAANTGELFF.